Below are 28 T cell receptor beta chains sequenced from a single sample in a study of T cell changes during pregnancy in multiple sclerosis. Sequencing was performed with immunoSEQ multiplex PCR; in TCRdb, only in-frame clones are kept and a portion is missing. The sample yields roughly 61,000 clones, 85% to 95% seen once. This material consisted of peripheral blood, taken after pregnancy. The source of these receptors is a female donor with multiple sclerosis, enrolled in a pregnancy study.

The CDR3 loop is CASSPLGDEQYF. In DNA form, the CDR3 reads TGTGCCAGCAGCCCCCTGGGCGACGAGCAGTACTTC. This chain links TRBV16 with TRBJ2-7; D not resolved. V was trimmed by 4 bases and J by 5 bases, leaving 9 bases between them. The CDR3 is 12 amino acids. Looked up from germline, CDR1 is KGHSY and CDR2 is FQNENV.

V and J are TRBV21-1 and TRBJ1-1; TRBD1 reflects the table's D call only, with no check against the DNA. TRBV21-1 is a pseudogene locus. This CDR3 contains 12 residues. This chain's CDR3 is CASSNRNTEAFF. CDR3 nucleotide sequence: TGTGCCAGCAGCAACAGGAACACTGAAGCTTTCTTT.

The chain uses TRBV19 and TRBJ2-2; D unclear. The germline V gene encodes CDR1 LNHDA and CDR2 SQIVND (reference sequence). The V and J ends lost 7 bases and 0 bases respectively, with 15 bases between them. The CDR3 is made up of 16 amino acids. CDR3 region: CASTPPERPNTGELFF. CDR3 nucleotide sequence: TGTGCCAGTACCCCCCCGGAGCGCCCGAACACCGGGGAGCTGTTTTTT.

The CDR3 region has the DNA TGTGCCAGTAGTCCCCCACTAGCGCCTCAGGGCAATGAGCAGTTCTTC. Its translation: CASSPPLAPQGNEQFF. The gene calls are TRBV19 and TRBJ2-1; 7 bases are shared with TRBD2. The CDR3 has 16 residues. With V trimmed by 5 bases and J by 6 bases, 13 bases remained unmatched. The germline CDR1 and CDR2 sequences are LNHDA and SQIVND (reference sequence).

The chain uses TRBV7-2 and TRBJ2-7; 9 bases align to TRBD2. The germline gives CDR1 SGHTA, CDR2 FQGNSA. The length of the CDR3 is 13 residues. With 8 bases clipped from V and 0 bases from J, the junction kept 2 bases outside the gene matches. CDR3 region: CASGGRASYEQYF. The CDR3 DNA reads TGTGCCAGCGGCGGGAGGGCCTCCTACGAGCAGTACTTC.

The chain joins TRBV19 to TRBJ1-1; maybe TRBD1 (6 bases). The CDR3 has 12 amino acids. Trimming removed 4 bases at V and 10 bases at J, with 13 bases between. Germline values: CDR1 LNHDA, CDR2 SQIVND (reference sequence). The CDR3 sequence: CASSKGEFRAFF. In DNA form, the CDR3 reads TGTGCCAGTAGTAAGGGGGAGTTCCGAGCTTTCTTT.

This clone was picked up one time. V gene TRBV28 combines with J gene TRBJ1-2; 8 bases line up with TRBD1. The length of the CDR3 is 12 residues. V shed 6 bases and J 13 bases; nucleotides not matched to a gene: 10. Looked up from germline, CDR1 is MDHEN and CDR2 is SYDVKM. CDR3 bases: TGTGCCAGCAGCACTGGGGGACAGGCCTTCACCTTC. Translation gives CASSTGGQAFTF.

The chain carries TRBV5-6 and TRBJ1-4; D unclear. The germline gives CDR1 SGHDT, CDR2 YYEEEE. This CDR3 is 16 amino acids long. The V end was cut by 0 bases, the J end by 0 bases, with 9 bases between. CDR3 sequence (DNA): TGTGCCAGCAGCTTGGTGGGCACCTCAACTAATGAAAAACTGTTTTTT. Its protein is CASSLVGTSTNEKLFF. Together with reference TRBV5-6 and TRBJ1-4, the CDR3 gives the full variable domain: DAGVTQSPTHLIKTRGQQVTLRCSPKSGHDTVSWYQQALGQGPQFIFQYYEEEERQRGNFPDRFSGHQFPNYSSELNVNALLLGDSALYLCASSLVGTSTNEKLFFGSGTQLSVL.

J is TRBJ2-2 and V is TRBV11-2; TRBD2 aligns across 8 bases. This CDR3 spans 17 amino acids. Germline CDR1 reads SGHAT; CDR2 reads FQNNGV. The V gene end was trimmed by 0 bases and the J gene end by 5 bases; junction bases not matched to a gene: 8. Here the CDR3 reads CASSLDGGASGTGELFF. CDR3 coding DNA: TGTGCCAGCAGCTTAGATGGGGGGGCTAGCGGGACCGGGGAGCTGTTTTTT.

The chain employs TRBV15 and TRBJ2-3; D is ambiguous. The CDR3 extends over 13 amino acids. V shed 8 bases and J shed 1 base, with 10 bases lying between them. Germline V lookup: CDR1 LNHNV, CDR2 YYDKDF (reference sequence). CDR3 in amino acids: CATRSIGTDTQYF. Written as DNA, the CDR3 is TGTGCCACCCGGAGTATAGGCACAGATACGCAGTATTTT. Supplemented by reference TRBV15 and TRBJ2-3, the full variable domain reads DAMVIQNPRYQVTQFGKPVTLSCSQTLNHNVMYWYQQKSSQAPKLLFHYYDKDFNNEADTPDNFQSRRPNTSFCFLDIRSPGLGDTAMYLCATRSIGTDTQYFGPGTRLTVL.

The V call is TRBV5-1, the J call TRBJ2-7; 9 bases match TRBD2. Per the germline V gene, CDR1 is SGHRS and CDR2 is YFSETQ. CDR3 length equals 15 residues. V dropped 0 bases and J dropped 1; count of bases not matched to a gene: 2. DNA of the CDR3: TGCGCCAGCAGCTTGGTTCTAGCGGGATCCTACGAGCAGTACTTC. Translated: CASSLVLAGSYEQYF.

The gene calls are TRBV11-2 and TRBJ1-2, with D possibly matching TRBD1 (5 bases). The CDR3 length is 14 residues. The V end was cut by 5 bases, the J end by 3 bases, with 13 bases between. Germline CDR1 is SGHAT and CDR2 is FQNNGV. The CDR3 loop reads CASSPGEFDYGYTF. Here the CDR3 DNA reads TGTGCCAGCAGCCCGGGGGAGTTCGACTATGGCTACACCTTC.

The chain carries TRBV28 and TRBJ2-2; the match to TRBD1 covers 10 bases. Germline V gene sequence: CDR1 MDHEN, CDR2 SYDVKM. V lost 5 bases to trimming and J lost 10 bases; unmatched junction nucleotides: 13. The CDR3 is 16 amino acids. CDR3 DNA: TGTGCCAGCAGTAGATACACCCGACAGGGGGCAGAGGAGCTGTTTTTT. This translates into CASSRYTRQGAEELFF.

The CDR3 sequence is CASSSSSGGNTEAFF. CDR3 coding DNA: TGTGCCAGCAGTTCCTCCTCGGGGGGAAACACTGAAGCTTTCTTT. V usage is TRBV6-6 and J usage is TRBJ1-1; D perhaps matches TRBD1 (5 bases). Germline V gene lookup returns CDR1 MNHNY and CDR2 SVGAGI (reference sequence). The CDR3 spans 15 residues. V lost 4 bases and J 2 bases, leaving 14 bases between the germline ends.

The V call is TRBV9, the J call TRBJ2-7, with 7 bases matching TRBD1. The CDR3 spans 16 residues. Germline trimming cut 3 bases from V and 6 bases from J; bases unmatched to any gene: 15. In germline, CDR1 is SGDLS, CDR2 YYNGEE. The CDR3: CASSARDSLQPLEQYF. The CDR3 nucleotides read TGTGCCAGCAGCGCCCGGGACAGCCTCCAGCCTCTCGAGCAGTACTTC. Supplemented by reference TRBV9 and TRBJ2-7, the full variable domain reads DSGVTQTPKHLITATGQRVTLRCSPRSGDLSVYWYQQSLDQGLQFLIQYYNGEERAKGNILERFSAQQFPDLHSELNLSSLELGDSALYFCASSARDSLQPLEQYFGPGTRLTVT.

This clone was observed a handful of times. This rearrangement joins TRBV5-1 to TRBJ2-3; D call uncertain. Germline CDR1 reads SGHRS; CDR2 reads YFSETQ. The CDR3 extends over 14 amino acids. Trimming shortened V by 1 base and J by 2 bases, and 8 bases separated the two germline ends. CDR3 sequence: CASSLLQDTDTQYF. CDR3 sequence (DNA): TGCGCCAGCAGCTTGTTGCAGGACACAGATACGCAGTATTTT.

The chain joins TRBV5-1 to TRBJ1-2; no reliable D call. CDR1 is SGHRS, CDR2 YFSETQ, per germline. The CDR3 consists of 15 residues. The V end lost 0 bases, the J end lost 8 bases, and 17 bases lay between the germline ends. The CDR3 reads CASSLDKPGVSGYTF. CDR3 nucleotide sequence: TGCGCCAGCAGCTTGGATAAGCCGGGAGTAAGCGGCTACACCTTC.

The chain employs TRBV6-4 and TRBJ2-2; D gene unclear. The CDR3 length is 13 residues. The germline V gene has CDR1 MRHNA and CDR2 SNTAGT. Trimming stripped 3 bases from V and 4 bases from J, with 6 bases between. This chain's CDR3 is CASSERFTGELFF. CDR3 in DNA: TGTGCCAGCAGTGAGCGGTTCACCGGGGAGCTGTTTTTT.

Comments on this clone: One end of the junction does not line up with germline, which may come from a read error. V usage is TRBV7-7 and J usage is TRBJ2-7; 8 bases fit TRBD1. CDR1 SSHAT and CDR2 FNYEAQ come from the germline V gene (reference sequence). CDR3 length equals 15 residues. The CDR3 DNA is TGTGCTAGCAGCTTAGGGGGGCAGGGGGCATACGAGCAGTACTTC. Translation gives CASSLGGQGAYEQYF.

This rearrangement joins TRBV2 to TRBJ1-4, with 8 positions matching TRBD1. The germline V gene has CDR1 SNHLY and CDR2 FYNNEI. This CDR3 is 15 amino acids long. The V and J ends lost 6 bases and 5 bases, in that order; junction bases with no gene match: 8. The CDR3 here is CASRERTGLNEKLFF. CDR3 DNA sequence: TGTGCCAGCAGGGAACGGACAGGGCTAAATGAAAAACTGTTTTTT.

The rearrangement links TRBV18 to TRBJ2-3, with D tentatively TRBD2 (6 bases). The CDR3 contains 15 residues. Germline V gene sequence: CDR1 KGHSH, CDR2 LQKENI. Trimming stripped 3 bases from V and 5 bases from J, with 15 bases between. The CDR3 reads CASSPQEGQKDTQYF. In DNA form, the CDR3 reads TGTGCCAGCTCACCGCAGGAGGGGCAAAAAGATACGCAGTATTTT.

The rearrangement links TRBV15 to TRBJ2-5, with 10 bases that match TRBD1. V shed 4 bases, J shed 5 bases, and the junction held 4 bases outside the gene matches. Germline CDR1 reads LNHNV; CDR2 reads YYDKDF (reference sequence). CDR3 size: 14 residues. The CDR3 nucleotides are TGTGCCACCAGCATAGACAGGGGGCTGGAGACCCAGTACTTC. It codes for CATSIDRGLETQYF.

In its sample, this clone was seen once. V and J are TRBV27 and TRBJ2-7, with 7 nucleotides matching TRBD1. Germline V gene sequence: CDR1 MNHEY, CDR2 SMNVEV (reference sequence). Unmatched junction bases numbered 12, after V lost 8 bases and J lost 5 bases. The CDR3 covers 14 residues. CDR3 nucleotide sequence: TGTGCCAGCCGGAGACAGGGTTTACCCCACGAGCAGTACTTC. Encoded protein: CASRRQGLPHEQYF.

This clone was detected once. The CDR3 sequence is CASTPRGRTYNEQFF. DNA of the CDR3: TGTGCCAGCACCCCTCGGGGGAGGACCTACAATGAGCAGTTCTTC. This sequence joins TRBV7-2 and TRBJ2-1; possible D gene TRBD2, 6 bases. CDR1 and CDR2 from the germline V gene are SGHTA and FQGNSA. The CDR3 loop spans 15 amino acids. V dropped 7 bases and J dropped 2 bases, with 15 bases sitting between them.

The CDR3 nucleotides are TGTGCCAGCTCACCCGGGACAGGGGTAAAAGAGACCCAGTACTTC. This sequence encodes CASSPGTGVKETQYF. The chain links TRBV18 to TRBJ2-5, with TRBD1 matching 10 bases. Germline CDR1 reads KGHSH; CDR2 reads LQKENI. Trimming removed 3 bases from V and 3 bases from J; junction bases left unmatched: 4. There are 15 residues in the CDR3.

The rearrangement joins TRBV7-2 to TRBJ1-2, with D perhaps matching TRBD1 (6 bases). CDR1 and CDR2 (germline): SGHTA, FQGNSA. Trimming removed 4 bases from V and 6 bases from J, with 12 bases in between. The CDR3 totals 13 residues. CDR3 protein: CASSSPGQNGYTF. As DNA, the CDR3 is TGTGCCAGCAGCTCCCCCGGACAGAATGGCTACACCTTC.

This chain uses TRBV7-2 with TRBJ2-2; D is possibly TRBD2 (5 bases). V was clipped by 3 bases and J by 2 bases, with 7 bases between them. Per the germline V gene, CDR1 is SGHTA and CDR2 is FQGNSA. The CDR3 extends over 14 amino acids. As DNA, the CDR3 is TGTGCCAGCAGCTTCGACTATAACACCGGGGAGCTGTTTTTT. It encodes CASSFDYNTGELFF.

The chain recombines TRBV7-3 with TRBJ2-1; 10 bases map to TRBD2. The V gene's germline CDR1 is SGHTA and CDR2 FQGTGA. This CDR3 region has 16 residues. J gave up 4 bases and V 0 bases, and 3 bases lay outside the gene matches. The CDR3 loop reads CASSLTGTSEYNEQFF. CDR3 DNA sequence: TGTGCCAGCAGCTTAACGGGGACTAGCGAGTACAATGAGCAGTTCTTC.